The rows below give T cell receptor beta chains drawn from one sample of a study of CD8+ T cells in alopecia areata. Profiled with immunoSEQ multiplex PCR; TCRdb holds only in-frame clones, not every one. The sample shows thousands of clones, 65% to 75% of them seen only once. Sequencing used skin, obtained at week 0. Every receptor here comes from a human donor with alopecia areata. The CDR3 runs from the conserved cysteine through the conserved F or W. The D gene is left open where the match is weak. Size values are once, few and many counts, or a class for expanded clones, and some rows have none.

J gene | V gene | clone size | D gene | CDR3 DNA | CDR3 protein
TRBJ2-7 | TRBV15 | once | . | TGTGCCACCAGCAGAGACGACGAGCAGTACTTC | CATSRDDEQYF
TRBJ1-2 | TRBV7-9 | . | . | TGTGCCAGCAGCCAGGATCCCTGGGGCTACACCTTC | CASSQDPWGYTF
TRBJ2-1 | TRBV5-6 | . | . | TGTGCCAGCAGCTTGGCCGGACACTACGATGAGCAGTTCTTC | CASSLAGHYDEQFF
TRBJ1-2 | TRBV27 | . | TRBD1 | TGTGCCAGCAGTACCTTCGGGACAGGGGGCGAAGGCTACACCTTC | CASSTFGTGGEGYTF
TRBJ1-1 | TRBV30 | . | . | TGTGCCTGGAGCTCGGGTCCGATGAACACTGAAGCTTTCTTT | CAWSSGPMNTEAFF
TRBJ2-1 | TRBV5-5 | . | . | TGTGCCAGCAGCCTGGGGGAGCCTGTCTCCTACAATGAGCAGTTCTTC | CASSLGEPVSYNEQFF
TRBJ2-5 | TRBV5-4 | . | . | TGTGCCAGCAGCTGGACCACTACGCAAGAGACCCAGTACTTC | CASSWTTTQETQYF
TRBJ1-5 | TRBV2 | . | TRBD1 | TGTGCCAGCTGGGACAGGGGCCAGCCCCAGCATTTT | CASWDRGQPQHF
TRBJ1-1 | TRBV4-2 | . | . | TGTGCCAGCAGCCAAGAGGGGGCATTAACTGAAGCTTTCTTT | CASSQEGALTEAFF
TRBJ1-2 | TRBV6-6 | . | . | TGTGCCAGCAGCTCCCGGGGGGGCAGTAAATACTATGGCTACACCTTC | CASSSRGGSKYYGYTF
TRBJ1-2 | TRBV10-3 | . | TRBD1 | TGTGCCATCAGTGAGTCTCGGGACAGGACTAACTATGGCTACACCTTC | CAISESRDRTNYGYTF
TRBJ2-1 | TRBV18 | . | TRBD2 | TGTGCCAGCTCACCACGGACTAGCGAGGAGCAGTTCTTC | CASSPRTSEEQFF
TRBJ2-3 | TRBV6-6 | . | . | TGTGCCAGCCGGCCCCGCACAGATACGCAGTATTTT | CASRPRTDTQYF
TRBJ2-1 | TRBV2 | . | TRBD2 | TGTGCCAGCATACGCGGAGCGGGAGTCAATGAGCAGTTCTTC | CASIRGAGVNEQFF
TRBJ1-1 | TRBV18 | . | . | TGTGCCAGCTCACCACCCAGGGCAGGGCCGGGTACTGAAGCTTTCTTT | CASSPPRAGPGTEAFF
TRBJ2-2 | TRBV30 | . | . | TGTGCCTGGAGTCCCAGACGACAATACACCGGGGAGCTGTTTTTT | CAWSPRRQYTGELFF
TRBJ1-1 | TRBV30 | few | . | TGTGCCTGGAGGTCCGTCGGGGCCCCGAACACTGAAGCTTTCTTT | CAWRSVGAPNTEAFF
TRBJ2-5 | TRBV6-6 | few | TRBD2 | TGTGCCAGCAGCTCTTACGTGTGGGGCGGGGGAGAGACCCAGTACTTC | CASSSYVWGGGETQYF
TRBJ2-7 | TRBV20-1 | . | . | TGCAGTGCTTATGTCGCGAACGAGCAGTACTTC | CSAYVANEQYF
TRBJ2-5 | TRBV5-5 | . | . | TGTGCCAGCAGCTTAACCGGGACAAATCAAGAGACCCAGTACTTC | CASSLTGTNQETQYF
TRBJ2-7 | TRBV27 | . | . | TGTGCCAGCAGTACCTCCTACGAGCAGTACTTC | CASSTSYEQYF
TRBJ2-1 | TRBV9 | . | . | TGTGCCAGCAGCCCCCCCGGGGGATTCGTGCAGTTCTTC | CASSPPGGFVQFF
TRBJ2-2 | TRBV2 | once | . | TGTGCCAGCAGTGAATTCGGCGGGGAGCTGTTTTTT | CASSEFGGELFF
TRBJ2-7 | TRBV6-5 | few | TRBD1 | TGTGCCAGCAGTCGGACAGGGTCATCCTACGAGCAGTACTTC | CASSRTGSSYEQYF
TRBJ1-2 | TRBV4-3 | . | . | TGCGCCAGCAGCCAAGATTTGGGCGCTGTTAACTATGGCTACACCTTC | CASSQDLGAVNYGYTF
TRBJ2-7 | TRBV7-2 | . | . | TGTGCCAGCAGCGGGGCCTTCTCCTACGAGCAGTACTTC | CASSGAFSYEQYF
TRBJ1-6 | TRBV7-9 | . | TRBD1 | TGTGCCAGCAGCTTAGGTGGGGGACAGGCAAGGCGCCTCCACTTT | CASSLGGGQARRLHF
TRBJ2-7 | TRBV2 | . | . | TGTGCCAGCAGTTACGACAGTAGCTCCTACGAGCAGTACTTC | CASSYDSSSYEQYF
TRBJ2-7 | TRBV19 | . | . | TGTGCCAGTAGTCCACCGGGACACCTAGGCTACGAGCAGTACTTC | CASSPPGHLGYEQYF
TRBJ2-2 | TRBV27 | large | TRBD2 | TGTGCCAGCAGTTATTTAGGAGCGGGGGGATCTACCGGGGAGCTGTTTTTT | CASSYLGAGGSTGELFF
TRBJ2-2 | TRBV5-1 | few | . | TGCGCCAGCAGCTTGGAGGTCACCGGGGAGCTGTTTTTT | CASSLEVTGELFF
TRBJ2-1 | TRBV14 | . | . | TGTGCCAGCAGCCAAGATGGGGTAAGGGCGGAGCAGTTCTTC | CASSQDGVRAEQFF
TRBJ1-1 | TRBV11-1 | once | . | TGTGCCAGCAGCTTTCGGGGGGTTCTCACTGAAGCTTTCTTT | CASSFRGVLTEAFF
TRBJ2-5 | TRBV7-4 | few | TRBD2 | TGTGCCAGCAGCTCAAAGCGGGACCCCGGGCCTGGGACCCAGTACTTC | CASSSKRDPGPGTQYF
TRBJ1-5 | TRBV29-1 | . | TRBD1 | TGCAGCGTTGAAGTACAGGGGAGCAATCAGCCCCAGCATTTT | CSVEVQGSNQPQHF
TRBJ2-2 | TRBV14 | once | . | TGTGCCAGCAGGCAAGGGGGAACCGGGGAGCTGTTTTTT | CASRQGGTGELFF
TRBJ2-1 | TRBV4-1 | . | TRBD1 | TGCGCCAGCAGCCAAGGGACAGGGATAATCTATGAGCAGTTCTTC | CASSQGTGIIYEQFF
TRBJ2-3 | TRBV7-2 | . | . | TGTGCCAGCAGCTTCCCCCCTAAGCGGCGGTATACGCAGTATTTT | CASSFPPKRRYTQYF
TRBJ2-7 | TRBV5-5 | . | TRBD1 | TGTGCCAGCAGCACCCAGGGGGCCTACGAGCAGTACTTC | CASSTQGAYEQYF
TRBJ1-6 | TRBV15 | . | . | TGTGCCACCAGCAGAGTGGTCGGGGCGTCCTATAATTCACCCCTCCACTTT | CATSRVVGASYNSPLHF
TRBJ2-7 | TRBV7-6 | few | . | TGTGCCAGCAGCCCTCAGGGACCAGCACGCGAGCAGTACTTC | CASSPQGPAREQYF
TRBJ1-6 | TRBV21-1 | large | . | TGTGCCAGCAGCACCCAAAACGAGGGAAGGGTTTCACCCCTCCACTTT | CASSTQNEGRVSPLHF
TRBJ2-7 | TRBV19 | . | . | TGTGCCAGTAGCATACAGCGTAGCTACGAGCAGTACTTC | CASSIQRSYEQYF
TRBJ2-7 | TRBV4-1 | . | TRBD2 | TGCGCCAGCAGCCGCGGACTAGCGGACACCCTCTACGAGCAGTACTTC | CASSRGLADTLYEQYF
TRBJ2-1 | TRBV19 | . | TRBD2 | TGTGCCAGTAGTAGACCTAGCGGGGGGGCCGAAAATGAGCAGTTCTTC | CASSRPSGGAENEQFF
TRBJ2-2 | TRBV30 | . | . | TGTGCCTCCCCGGGGGAGATCAACACCGGGGAGCTGTTTTTT | CASPGEINTGELFF
TRBJ2-5 | TRBV11-1 | . | TRBD2 | TGTGCCAGCAGCTCAAAGCGGGACCCCGGGCCTGGGACCCAGTACTTC | CASSSKRDPGPGTQYF
TRBJ2-7 | TRBV30 | . | . | TGTGCCTGGAGTGTAAGGTCGGGCCGCTACGAGCAGTACTTC | CAWSVRSGRYEQYF
TRBJ2-1 | TRBV7-1 | few | TRBD2 | TGTGCCAGCAGCCTGGCCGGGACTAGCGGGGGGCCATTCAATGAGCAGTTCTTC | CASSLAGTSGGPFNEQFF
TRBJ2-5 | TRBV5-4 | . | TRBD1 | TGTGCCAGCAGTTCACAGGGGGCGCGGGGGGAGACCCAGTACTTC | CASSSQGARGETQYF
TRBJ2-2 | TRBV19 | . | . | TGTGCCAGTAGCCCGGGACACACGAACACCGGGGAGCTGTTTTTT | CASSPGHTNTGELFF
TRBJ2-1 | TRBV6-1 | . | TRBD2 | TGTGCCAGCAGTCGGACTAGCGGGGACTACAATGAGCAGTTCTTC | CASSRTSGDYNEQFF
TRBJ1-2 | TRBV5-1 | . | TRBD1 | TGCGCCAGCAGCCCGACAGGGGTAGACTATGGCTACACCTTC | CASSPTGVDYGYTF
TRBJ1-4 | TRBV6-6 | few | . | TGTGCCAGCAGTCCCCACGCCACGTGGGGCGGGGAAAAACTGTTTTTT | CASSPHATWGGEKLFF